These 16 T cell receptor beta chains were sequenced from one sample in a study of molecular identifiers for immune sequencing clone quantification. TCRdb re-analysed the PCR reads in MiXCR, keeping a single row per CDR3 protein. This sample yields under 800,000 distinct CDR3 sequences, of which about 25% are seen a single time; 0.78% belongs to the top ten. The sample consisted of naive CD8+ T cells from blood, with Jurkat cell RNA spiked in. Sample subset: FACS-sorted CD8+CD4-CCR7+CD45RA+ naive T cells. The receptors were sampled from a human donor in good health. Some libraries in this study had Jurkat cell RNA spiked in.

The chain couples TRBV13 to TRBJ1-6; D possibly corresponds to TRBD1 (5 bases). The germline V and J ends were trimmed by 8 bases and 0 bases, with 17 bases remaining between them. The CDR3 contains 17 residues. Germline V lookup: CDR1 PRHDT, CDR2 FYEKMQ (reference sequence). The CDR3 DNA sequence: TGTGCCAGCGGATTAGCCGTTGGGGGCTCCTATAATTCACCCCTCCACTTT. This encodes CASGLAVGGSYNSPLHF.

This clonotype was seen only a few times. The CDR3 nucleotides are TGTGCCAGCAGCCAAGAGGAGTTCGGACTACTTCCGGGGCCCCAGCATTTT. Its protein is CASSQEEFGLLPGPQHF. The rearrangement joins TRBV4-2 to TRBJ1-5; unclear D gene. In germline, CDR1 is LGHNA, CDR2 YNFKEQ. The V gene lost 0 bases and the J gene lost 9 bases, with 21 bases spanning the gap. The CDR3 extends over 17 amino acids.

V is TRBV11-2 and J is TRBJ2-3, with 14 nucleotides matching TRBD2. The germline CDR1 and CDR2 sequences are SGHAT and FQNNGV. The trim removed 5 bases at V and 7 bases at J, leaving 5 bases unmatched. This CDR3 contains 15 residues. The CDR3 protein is CASSEGTSGRNTQYF. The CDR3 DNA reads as TGTGCCAGCAGCGAGGGGACTAGCGGGAGAAATACGCAGTATTTT.

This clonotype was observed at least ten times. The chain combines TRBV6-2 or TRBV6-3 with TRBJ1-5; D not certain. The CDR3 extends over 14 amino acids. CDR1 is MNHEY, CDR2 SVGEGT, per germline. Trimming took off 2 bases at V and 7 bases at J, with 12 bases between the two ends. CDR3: CASSYRVGWQPQHF. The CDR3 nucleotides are TGTGCCAGCAGTTACCGTGTGGGATGGCAGCCCCAGCATTTT.

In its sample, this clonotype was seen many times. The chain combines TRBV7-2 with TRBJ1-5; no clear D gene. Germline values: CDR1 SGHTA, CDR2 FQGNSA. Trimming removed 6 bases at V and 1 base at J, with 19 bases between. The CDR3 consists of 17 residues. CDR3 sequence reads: CASRRRRRHQSNQPQHF. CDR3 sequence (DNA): TGTGCCAGCAGGCGCCGCCGCCGACACCAGAGCAATCAGCCCCAGCATTTT.

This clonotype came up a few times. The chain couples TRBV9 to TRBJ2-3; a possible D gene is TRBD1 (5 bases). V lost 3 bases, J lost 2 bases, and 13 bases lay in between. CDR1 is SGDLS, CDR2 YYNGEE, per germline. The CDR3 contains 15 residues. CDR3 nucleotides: TGTGCCAGCAGCGGAATGGGGCATCCCACAGATACGCAGTATTTT. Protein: CASSGMGHPTDTQYF.

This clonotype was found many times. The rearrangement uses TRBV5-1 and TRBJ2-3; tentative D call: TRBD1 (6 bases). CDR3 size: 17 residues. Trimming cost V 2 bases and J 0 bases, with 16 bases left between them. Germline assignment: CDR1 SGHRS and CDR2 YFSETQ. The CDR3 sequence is CASSLRGKRFSTDTQYF. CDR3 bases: TGCGCCAGCAGCTTAAGGGGGAAGCGGTTTAGCACAGATACGCAGTATTTT.

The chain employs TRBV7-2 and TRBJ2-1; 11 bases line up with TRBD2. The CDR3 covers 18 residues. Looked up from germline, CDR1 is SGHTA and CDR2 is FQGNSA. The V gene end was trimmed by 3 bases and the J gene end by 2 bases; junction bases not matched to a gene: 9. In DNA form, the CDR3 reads TGTGCCAGCAGCTTGCCTCCGGGACTAGCGGTGACCTACAATGAGCAGTTCTTC. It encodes CASSLPPGLAVTYNEQFF.

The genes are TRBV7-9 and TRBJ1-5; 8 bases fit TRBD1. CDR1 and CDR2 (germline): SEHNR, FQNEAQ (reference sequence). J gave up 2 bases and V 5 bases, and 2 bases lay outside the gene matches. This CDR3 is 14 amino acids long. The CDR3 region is CASSQGAGNQPQHF. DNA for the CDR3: TGTGCCAGCAGCCAGGGGGCTGGCAATCAGCCCCAGCATTTT. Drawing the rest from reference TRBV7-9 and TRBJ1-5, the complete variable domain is DTGVSQNPRHKITKRGQNVTFRCDPISEHNRLYWYRQTLGQGPEFLTYFQNEAQLEKSRLLSDRFSAERPKGSFSTLEIQRTEQGDSAMYLCASSQGAGNQPQHFGDGTRLSIL.

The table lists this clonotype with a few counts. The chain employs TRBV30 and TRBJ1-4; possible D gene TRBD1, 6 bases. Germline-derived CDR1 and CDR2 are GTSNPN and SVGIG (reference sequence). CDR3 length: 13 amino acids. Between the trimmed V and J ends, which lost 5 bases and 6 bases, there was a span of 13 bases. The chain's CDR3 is CAWAGDKYEKLFF. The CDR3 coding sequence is TGTGCCTGGGCCGGGGACAAGTATGAAAAACTGTTTTTT.

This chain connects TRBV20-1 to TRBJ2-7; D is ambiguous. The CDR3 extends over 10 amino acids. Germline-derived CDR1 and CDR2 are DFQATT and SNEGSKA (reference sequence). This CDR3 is CFWAAYEQYF. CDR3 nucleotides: TGCTTCTGGGCAGCCTACGAGCAGTACTTC.

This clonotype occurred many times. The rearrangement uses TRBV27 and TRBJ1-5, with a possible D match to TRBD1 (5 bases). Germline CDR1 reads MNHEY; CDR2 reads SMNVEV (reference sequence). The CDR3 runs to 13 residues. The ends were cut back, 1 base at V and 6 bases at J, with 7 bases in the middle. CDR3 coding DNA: TGTGCCAGCAGTTTATATAGGGGTCAGCCCCAGCATTTT. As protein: CASSLYRGQPQHF.

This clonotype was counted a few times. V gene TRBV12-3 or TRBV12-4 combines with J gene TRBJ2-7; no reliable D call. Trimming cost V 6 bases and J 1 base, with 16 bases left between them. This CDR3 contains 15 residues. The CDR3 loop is CASSHRNFPSYEQYF. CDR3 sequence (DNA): TGTGCCAGCAGCCACAGAAATTTCCCATCCTACGAGCAGTACTTC.

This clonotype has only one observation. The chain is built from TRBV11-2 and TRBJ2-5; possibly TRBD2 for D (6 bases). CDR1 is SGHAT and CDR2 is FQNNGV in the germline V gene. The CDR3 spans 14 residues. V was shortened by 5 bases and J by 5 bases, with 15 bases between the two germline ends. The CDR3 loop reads CASSVVAGGETQYF. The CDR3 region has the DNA TGTGCCAGCAGCGTAGTGGCAGGAGGGGAGACCCAGTACTTC. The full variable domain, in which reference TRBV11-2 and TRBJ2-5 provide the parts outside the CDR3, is EAGVAQSPRYKIIEKRQSVAFWCNPISGHATLYWYQQILGQGPKLLIQFQNNGVVDDSQLPKDRFSAERLKGVDSTLKIQPAKLEDSAVYLCASSVVAGGETQYFGPGTRLLVL.

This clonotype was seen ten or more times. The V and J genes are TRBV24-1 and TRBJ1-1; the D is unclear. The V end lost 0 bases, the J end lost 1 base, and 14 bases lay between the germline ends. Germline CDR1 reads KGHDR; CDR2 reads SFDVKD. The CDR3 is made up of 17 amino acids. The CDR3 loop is CATSDLAAVFSNTEAFF. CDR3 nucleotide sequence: TGTGCCACCAGTGATTTGGCGGCAGTTTTCTCGAACACTGAAGCTTTCTTT.

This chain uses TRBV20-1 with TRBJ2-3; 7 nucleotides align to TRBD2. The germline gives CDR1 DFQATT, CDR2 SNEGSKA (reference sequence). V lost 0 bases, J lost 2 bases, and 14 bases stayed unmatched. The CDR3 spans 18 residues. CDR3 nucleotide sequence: TGCAGTGCTAGAGACCTCACCGGGATCGCGGGAGTCACAGATACGCAGTATTTT. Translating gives CSARDLTGIAGVTDTQYF.